This entry lists 10 T cell receptor beta chains sequenced from one sample in a study of control samples from healthy donors and cancer patients. Libraries were prepared by immunoSEQ multiplex PCR; TCRdb keeps only in-frame clonotypes and omits some of them. The sample contains fewer than 200,000 clones, around 90% of which appear only once. Sequencing was performed on blood. These receptor sequences come from a man aged 25 to 45 in good health.

This rearrangement joins TRBV30 to TRBJ1-2; 8 bases match TRBD1. CDR1 and CDR2 (germline): GTSNPN, SVGIG (reference sequence). The CDR3 sequence is 14 residues long. V dropped 3 bases and J dropped 8; count of bases not matched to a gene: 11. CDR3 loop: CAWRWGRGLQGYTF. The CDR3 DNA follows: TGTGCCTGGAGATGGGGCAGGGGGCTTCAGGGCTACACCTTC.

The chain joins TRBV10-3 to TRBJ1-3; D is unresolved. CDR3 length: 14 amino acids. Trimming removed 3 bases from V and 1 base from J, with 7 bases in between. Germline-derived CDR1 and CDR2 are ENHRY and SYGVKD. In DNA form, the CDR3 reads TGTGCCATCAGTGATCGGCAATCTGGAAACACCATATATTTT. Translation: CAISDRQSGNTIYF.

V and J are TRBV12-3 or TRBV12-4 and TRBJ1-2; D is ambiguous. The CDR3 has 13 amino acids. The V and J ends lost 4 bases and 2 bases respectively, with 8 bases between them. The CDR3 is CASSWWQNYGYTF. CDR3 DNA: TGTGCCAGCAGTTGGTGGCAGAACTATGGCTACACCTTC.

This rearrangement joins TRBV11-2 to TRBJ1-1, with D maybe TRBD1 (5 bases). This CDR3 contains 15 residues. Trimming cost V 3 bases and J 7 bases, with 18 bases left between them. Looked up from germline, CDR1 is SGHAT and CDR2 is FQNNGV. The DNA of the CDR3 is TGTGCCAGCAGCTTCGTACCCGGGACGAAGAATGAAGCTTTCTTT. This codes for CASSFVPGTKNEAFF.

This rearrangement joins TRBV3-1 (or the pseudogene TRBV3-2) to TRBJ1-2; D not resolved. Germline CDR1 and CDR2: LGHDT and YNNKEL (reference sequence). The CDR3 contains 16 residues. The V end was cut by 5 bases, the J end by 5 bases, with 21 bases between. The CDR3, as DNA: TGTGCCAGCAGCACCAGGAAGGCGGCGGACTATTATGGCTACACCTTC. It encodes CASSTRKAADYYGYTF.

In its sample, this clone was seen a few times. The chain couples TRBV7-6 to TRBJ2-2; 9 nucleotides agree with TRBD2. This CDR3 has 18 amino acids. V lost 2 bases to trimming and J lost 0 bases; unmatched junction nucleotides: 7. Germline CDR1 and CDR2: SGHVS and FNYEAQ. The CDR3 region has the DNA TGTGCCAGCAGCTTACATGTTAGCGGGGGACCGAACACCGGGGAGCTGTTTTTT. This translates into CASSLHVSGGPNTGELFF.

The chain links TRBV9 to TRBJ2-2, with D tentatively TRBD2 (5 bases). Germline V gene sequence: CDR1 SGDLS, CDR2 YYNGEE. The CDR3 has 15 residues. Between the trimmed V and J ends, which lost 3 bases and 5 bases, there was a span of 14 bases. The CDR3 spells CASSAGLTGTGELFF. In DNA form, the CDR3 reads TGTGCCAGCAGCGCCGGACTCACCGGTACCGGGGAGCTGTTTTTT.

About this clone itself: One end of the junction is discordant with germline, which a read error may explain. The rearrangement links TRBV6-6 to TRBJ1-5, with 7 positions matching TRBD1. The CDR3 covers 14 residues. The germline CDR1 and CDR2 sequences are MNHNY and SVGAGI (reference sequence). Here the CDR3 DNA reads TGTGCCAGCGGTTATACAGGGGGCAATCAGCCCCAGCATTTT. Translation gives CASGYTGGNQPQHF.

The chain couples TRBV6-5 to TRBJ2-3; maybe TRBD1 (5 bases). This CDR3 has 13 amino acids. Trimming removed 6 bases at V and 0 bases at J, with 7 bases between. Germline V gene lookup returns CDR1 MNHEY and CDR2 SVGAGI. CDR3 sequence: CASSRQSTDTQYF. The CDR3 DNA follows: TGTGCCAGCAGCCGACAGAGCACAGATACGCAGTATTTT.

The chain uses TRBV5-4 and TRBJ2-5, with D perhaps TRBD1 (6 bases). Trimming stripped 0 bases from V and 5 bases from J, with 14 bases between. CDR1 SGHNT and CDR2 YYREEE come from the germline V gene (reference sequence). The CDR3 spans 15 residues. The CDR3 loop is CASSLAGVMGETQYF. The CDR3 DNA follows: TGTGCCAGCAGCTTGGCAGGGGTCATGGGGGAGACCCAGTACTTC. Using reference TRBV5-4 and TRBJ2-5 for the parts outside the CDR3, the full variable domain is ETGVTQSPTHLIKTRGQQVTLRCSSQSGHNTVSWYQQALGQGPQFIFQYYREEENGRGNFPPRFSGLQFPNYSSELNVNALELDDSALYLCASSLAGVMGETQYFGPGTRLLVL.